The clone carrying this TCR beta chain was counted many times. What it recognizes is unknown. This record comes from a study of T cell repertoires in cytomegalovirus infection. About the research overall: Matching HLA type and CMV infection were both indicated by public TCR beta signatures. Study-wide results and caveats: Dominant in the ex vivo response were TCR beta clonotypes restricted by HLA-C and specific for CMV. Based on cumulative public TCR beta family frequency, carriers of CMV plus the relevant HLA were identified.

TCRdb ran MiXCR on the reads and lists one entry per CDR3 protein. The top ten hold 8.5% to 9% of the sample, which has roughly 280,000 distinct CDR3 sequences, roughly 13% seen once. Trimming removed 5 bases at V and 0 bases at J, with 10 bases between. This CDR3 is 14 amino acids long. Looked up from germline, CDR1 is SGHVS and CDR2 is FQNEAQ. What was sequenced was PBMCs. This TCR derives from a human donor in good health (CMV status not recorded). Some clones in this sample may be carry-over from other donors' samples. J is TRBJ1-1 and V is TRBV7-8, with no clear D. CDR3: CASSTSDMNTEAFF. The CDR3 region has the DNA TGTGCCAGCAGCACCTCCGACATGAACACTGAAGCTTTCTTT.